These T cell receptor beta chains were read from a single sample in a study of radiotherapy plus CTLA-4 blockade in lung cancer. The data were produced by immunoSEQ multiplex PCR, yet TCRdb's version contains in-frame clones alone and is incomplete. The table has about 94,000 clones, roughly 80% seen once. The sample in question was peripheral blood, obtained from a patient treated with radiotherapy plus ipilimumab. The receptors were sampled from a human donor with non-small cell lung cancer that progressed on radiotherapy plus ipilimumab. CDR3s include the opening cysteine and the closing phenylalanine or tryptophan. The D gene is left open where the match is weak. Clone sizes are given selectively: once, few, many, or a class where the clone is expanded.

cdr3_length	clone_size	j_call	v_call	d_call	cdr3_nt	cdr3_aa
15	once	TRBJ2-4	TRBV4-2	NA	TGTGCCAGCAGCCAAGACAGTGAGTCCGCAAACATTCAGTACTTC	CASSQDSESANIQYF
14	few	TRBJ1-4	TRBV30	TRBD1	TGTGCCTGGACCTCCGGGACAGGGAATGAAAAACTGTTTTTT	CAWTSGTGNEKLFF
17	NA	TRBJ2-3	TRBV5-4	NA	TGTGCCAGCAGCCCCAGGGCAGGGGAGGAAAGGTCAGATACGCAGTATTTT	CASSPRAGEERSDTQYF
13	NA	TRBJ1-1	TRBV5-1	NA	TGCGCCAGCAGCCCGGGGAGGTACACTGAAGCTTTCTTT	CASSPGRYTEAFF
15	NA	TRBJ1-2	TRBV6-5	TRBD1	TGTGCCAGCAGTTACTCCGGGACAGGGCTATATGGCTACACCTTC	CASSYSGTGLYGYTF
15	NA	TRBJ2-1	TRBV2	TRBD2	TGTGCCAGCAGTGAAGGCGGGAGGAGCTACAATGAGCAGTTCTTC	CASSEGGRSYNEQFF
17	NA	TRBJ1-5	TRBV4-2	TRBD1	TGTGCCAGCAGCCAAGACACATCGACAGGGGCAAATCAGCCCCAGCATTTT	CASSQDTSTGANQPQHF
13	NA	TRBJ2-7	TRBV2	NA	TGTGCCAGCAGCCTGACTAGTTCGTACGAGCAGTACTTC	CASSLTSSYEQYF
14	NA	TRBJ2-5	TRBV9	TRBD1	TGTGCCAGCCGTTACAGGGGGCGCGAGGAGACCCAGTACTTC	CASRYRGREETQYF
18	few	TRBJ2-3	TRBV10-3	NA	TGTGCCATCAGTGAGTCGACCGGACGCAGGGGAAGCCTCAGTACGCAGTATTTT	CAISESTGRRGSLSTQYF
14	few	TRBJ2-2	TRBV13	NA	TGTGCCAGCAGCTTAGGGCACTGGGCCGGGGAGCTGTTTTTT	CASSLGHWAGELFF
17	few	TRBJ1-2	TRBV27	NA	TGTGCCAGCAGTTTATCGTGGGTGGGTCGGCGGGATGAAGGCTACACCTTC	CASSLSWVGRRDEGYTF
13	NA	TRBJ2-7	TRBV5-1	TRBD1	TGCGCCAGCAGGGCGACAGGGGGCCACGAGCAGTACTTC	CASRATGGHEQYF
13	NA	TRBJ2-5	TRBV6-1	NA	TGTGCCAGCAGCCTGAATGTGCGGGAGACCCAGTACTTC	CASSLNVRETQYF
17	NA	TRBJ2-3	TRBV5-1	TRBD2	TGCGCCAGCAGCTCACAACCTGCTAGCGGGAGTGCAGATACGCAGTATTTT	CASSSQPASGSADTQYF
16	few	TRBJ2-2	TRBV11-2	TRBD2	TGTGCCAGCAGAGGGCGGGAGGTTCGTGGCACCGGGGAGCTGTTTTTT	CASRGREVRGTGELFF
15	NA	TRBJ1-5	TRBV13	TRBD1	TGTGCCAGCAGCCAGGACAGGGGGCGACATCAGCCCCAGCATTTT	CASSQDRGRHQPQHF
12	NA	TRBJ1-2	TRBV28	NA	TGTGCCAGCAGACTGACGGGGTATGGCTACACCTTC	CASRLTGYGYTF
14	NA	TRBJ1-5	TRBV19	NA	TGTGCCAGTACCGGAGAAGGACAGTATCAGCCCCAGCATTTT	CASTGEGQYQPQHF
17	NA	TRBJ2-1	TRBV5-1	TRBD2	TGCGCCAGCAGCTTGGGGGGACTAGACCCCACCTACAATGAGCAGTTCTTC	CASSLGGLDPTYNEQFF